The 19 T cell receptor beta chains listed next were all sequenced from one sample in a study of CD8+ T cells in alopecia areata. Extraction of RNA preceded its reverse transcription into cDNA, which served as the sequencing template. Data came from immunoSEQ multiplex PCR; TCRdb stores just in-frame clones and leaves some out. The sample lists 150,000 to 200,000 clones, 59% seen once, with about 14% in the top ten. Source: CD4+ T cells sorted from blood, taken at week 0. These receptors all come from a human donor with alopecia areata.

J is TRBJ2-7 and V is TRBV6-5, with a possible D match to TRBD1 (6 bases). V shed 6 bases and J shed 2 bases, with 11 bases lying between them. The CDR3 is 13 residues long. The germline V gene has CDR1 MNHEY and CDR2 SVGAGI. CDR3 residues: CASRETGTYEQYF. For the CDR3, the DNA is TGTGCCAGCAGGGAGACAGGTACCTACGAGCAGTACTTC.

V and J are TRBV7-9 and TRBJ2-1, with TRBD2 matching over 11 bases. The CDR3 has 15 amino acids. With 6 bases clipped from V and 4 bases from J, the junction kept 5 bases outside the gene matches. The germline V gene encodes CDR1 SEHNR and CDR2 FQNEAQ (reference sequence). The CDR3 DNA follows: TGTGCCAGCAGAGGGACTAGCGGAACTTACAATGAGCAGTTCTTC. It specifies CASRGTSGTYNEQFF. Full variable domain (rest looked up from reference TRBV7-9 and TRBJ2-1): DTGVSQNPRHKITKRGQNVTFRCDPISEHNRLYWYRQTLGQGPEFLTYFQNEAQLEKSRLLSDRFSAERPKGSFSTLEIQRTEQGDSAMYLCASRGTSGTYNEQFFGPGTRLTVL.

The V and J genes are TRBV11-2 and TRBJ1-6; 8 nucleotides align to TRBD1. J was trimmed by 9 bases and V by 5 bases; bases with no gene match: 3. The CDR3 runs to 13 residues. The germline CDR1 and CDR2 sequences are SGHAT and FQNNGV. The CDR3 protein is CASSLRGPSPLHF. Here the CDR3 DNA reads TGTGCCAGCAGCCTCAGGGGGCCTTCACCCCTCCACTTT.

V usage is TRBV30 and J usage is TRBJ1-1; TRBD1 might be the D (6 bases). The ends were cut back, 3 bases at V and 2 bases at J, with 13 bases in the middle. CDR1 is GTSNPN, CDR2 SVGIG, per germline (reference sequence). The CDR3 has 14 residues. CDR3 sequence (DNA): TGTGCCTGGAGCTACAGGGTGGGAAACACTGAAGCTTTCTTT. Protein: CAWSYRVGNTEAFF. Filled out from reference TRBV30 and TRBJ1-1, the complete variable domain reads SQTIHQWPATLVQPVGSPLSLECTVEGTSNPNLYWYRQAAGRGLQLLFYSVGIGQISSEVPQNLSASRPQDRQFILSSKKLLLSDSGFYLCAWSYRVGNTEAFFGQGTRLTVV.

In this sample, this clone turned up once. This chain links TRBV30 with TRBJ2-6; D gene unclear. The CDR3 runs 11 residues. Germline V CDR1 and CDR2: GTSNPN, SVGIG (reference sequence). V shed 8 bases and J shed 6 bases, with 8 bases lying between them. The CDR3 loop reads CAKGAANVLTF. CDR3 bases: TGTGCCAAGGGCGCGGCCAACGTCCTGACTTTC.

The chain is built from TRBV2 and TRBJ1-1, with TRBD1 identical over 9 bases. V lost 8 bases to trimming and J lost 0 bases; unmatched junction nucleotides: 4. The CDR3 contains 14 residues. Germline CDR1 and CDR2: SNHLY and FYNNEI. CDR3 in amino acids: CASGTGLMNTEAFF. In DNA form, the CDR3 reads TGTGCCAGCGGGACAGGGCTGATGAACACTGAAGCTTTCTTT. Together with reference TRBV2 and TRBJ1-1, the CDR3 gives the full variable domain: EPEVTQTPSHQVTQMGQEVILRCVPISNHLYFYWYRQILGQKVEFLVSFYNNEISEKSEIFDDQFSVERPDGSNFTLKIRSTKLEDSAMYFCASGTGLMNTEAFFGQGTRLTVV.

This chain connects TRBV30 to TRBJ2-2, with D uncertain. The CDR3 length is 14 residues. Looked up from germline, CDR1 is GTSNPN and CDR2 is SVGIG (reference sequence). V lost 0 bases, J lost 7 bases, and 12 bases lay in between. As DNA, the CDR3 is TGTGCCTGGAGTGTATACCTTAGTCACGGGGAGCTGTTTTTT. Translation: CAWSVYLSHGELFF.

This clone was found a few times. The chain is built from TRBV7-9 and TRBJ2-5; possibly TRBD2 for D (5 bases). The germline CDR1 and CDR2 sequences are SEHNR and FQNEAQ (reference sequence). CDR3 length: 15 amino acids. Trimming left V 2 bases short and J 4 bases short, with 14 bases between. CDR3 loop: CASSLSLSGSETQYF. In nucleotides, the CDR3 is TGTGCCAGCAGCTTAAGTTTGTCGGGGTCAGAGACCCAGTACTTC.

This clone was recorded many times. CDR3 sequence reads: CASSSSTTGELFF. In DNA, the CDR3 is TGTGCCAGCAGCTCATCCACGACCGGGGAGCTGTTTTTT. The chain recombines TRBV7-3 with TRBJ2-2; D unresolved. Germline CDR1 SGHTA, CDR2 FQGTGA. Trimming removed 4 bases from V and 5 bases from J, with 8 bases in between. The CDR3 extends over 13 amino acids.

CDR3 bases: TGTGCCAGCAGCGTCGAGGGGTCCACCGGGGAGCTGTTTTTT. Its protein product is CASSVEGSTGELFF. The rearrangement links TRBV9 to TRBJ2-2; D tentatively fits TRBD1 or TRBD2 (5 bases each). Germline CDR1 and CDR2: SGDLS and YYNGEE. This CDR3 region has 14 residues. V was pared by 2 bases and J by 4 bases, with 9 bases between.

This clone was observed a few times. The CDR3 DNA follows: TGTGCCACCAGAGCGGGAGATACGCAGTATTTT. As protein: CATRAGDTQYF. The rearrangement uses TRBV19 and TRBJ2-3; maybe TRBD2 (6 bases). The germline CDR1 and CDR2 sequences are LNHDA and SQIVND (reference sequence). Trimming stripped 10 bases from V and 5 bases from J, with 10 bases between. The CDR3 totals 11 residues.

The rearrangement links TRBV30 to TRBJ1-1; 7 bases are a match to TRBD1. Trimming cost V 4 bases and J 4 bases; bases outside gene matches: 3. Germline CDR1 and CDR2: GTSNPN and SVGIG (reference sequence). CDR3 length: 12 residues. The CDR3 protein is CAWNSGGTEAFF. The CDR3 DNA reads as TGTGCCTGGAATTCAGGGGGCACTGAAGCTTTCTTT.

This clone was detected once. V is TRBV9 and J is TRBJ1-6; no reliable D call. The CDR3 has 16 residues. CDR1 is SGDLS and CDR2 is YYNGEE in the germline V gene. V was trimmed by 0 bases and J by 7 bases, leaving 14 bases between them. CDR3 DNA sequence: TGTGCCAGCAGCGTAGCGTTAGCCCAGGAGAATTCACCCCTCCACTTT. Encoded protein: CASSVALAQENSPLHF.

The J gene is TRBJ1-2, the V gene TRBV6-5; TRBD1 agrees at 9 bases. The CDR3 extends over 15 amino acids. With 6 bases clipped from V and 4 bases from J, the junction kept 9 bases outside the gene matches. CDR1 is MNHEY, CDR2 SVGAGI, per germline. The chain's CDR3 is CASRRGQGMGYGYTF. The CDR3 DNA is TGTGCCAGCAGGAGAGGACAGGGGATGGGCTATGGCTACACCTTC.

V and J are TRBV30 and TRBJ2-7, with D possibly being TRBD1 (7 bases). The germline V and J ends were trimmed by 0 bases and 7 bases, with 13 bases remaining between them. This CDR3 is built from 13 residues. CDR1 and CDR2 (germline): GTSNPN, SVGIG (reference sequence). The CDR3 loop is CAWSVGQGGEQYF. In DNA, the CDR3 is TGTGCCTGGAGTGTAGGTCAGGGGGGAGAGCAGTACTTC.

The V and J genes are TRBV30 and TRBJ2-7; TRBD1 aligns across 8 bases. The CDR3 runs to 15 residues. Germline V gene sequence: CDR1 GTSNPN, CDR2 SVGIG (reference sequence). V dropped 4 bases and J dropped 4; count of bases not matched to a gene: 12. Here the CDR3 reads CAWKTPGQVPYEQYF. The CDR3 coding sequence is TGTGCCTGGAAAACTCCGGGACAGGTCCCTTACGAGCAGTACTTC.

The chain is built from TRBV27 and TRBJ2-5; 8 bases are a match to TRBD2. The J segment lost 7 bases and the V segment lost 4 bases, leaving 5 bases of the junction unmatched. CDR1 is MNHEY and CDR2 is SMNVEV in the germline V gene (reference sequence). This CDR3 region has 13 residues. Here the CDR3 DNA reads TGTGCCAGCAGTTGGACCGCGGGAGGGACCCAGTACTTC. Its protein is CASSWTAGGTQYF.

V is TRBV14 and J is TRBJ2-3; D is ambiguous. Germline lookup yields CDR1 SGHDN and CDR2 FVKESK. CDR3 length equals 14 residues. With 1 base removed from V and 2 bases from J, the gap between germline ends came to 7 bases. CDR3 DNA: TGTGCCAGCAGCCAAGGGGGAAACACAGATACGCAGTATTTT. As protein: CASSQGGNTDTQYF.

J is TRBJ2-3 and V is TRBV6-5; 8 nucleotides align to TRBD2. The V segment lost 2 bases and the J segment 2 bases; nucleotides outside the gene matches: 3. Looked up from germline, CDR1 is MNHEY and CDR2 is SVGAGI. CDR3 length equals 15 residues. CDR3 amino acids: CASSYGAGATDTQYF. Written as DNA, the CDR3 is TGTGCCAGCAGTTACGGAGCGGGAGCCACAGATACGCAGTATTTT.